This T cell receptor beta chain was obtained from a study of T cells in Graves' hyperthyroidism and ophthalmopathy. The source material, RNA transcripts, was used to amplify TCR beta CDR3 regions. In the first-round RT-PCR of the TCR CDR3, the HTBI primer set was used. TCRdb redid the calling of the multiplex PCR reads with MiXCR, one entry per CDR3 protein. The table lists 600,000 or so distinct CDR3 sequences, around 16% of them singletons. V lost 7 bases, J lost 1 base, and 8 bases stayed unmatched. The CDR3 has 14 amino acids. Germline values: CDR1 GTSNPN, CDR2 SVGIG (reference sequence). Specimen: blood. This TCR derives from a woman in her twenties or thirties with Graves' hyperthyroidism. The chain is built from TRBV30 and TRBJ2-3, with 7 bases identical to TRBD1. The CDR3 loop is CASTPGGGTDTQYF. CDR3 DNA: TGTGCCTCAACGCCAGGGGGTGGCACAGATACGCAGTATTTT.